This T cell receptor (beta chain) stems from a study of T cells in Graves' hyperthyroidism and ophthalmopathy. RNA transcripts provided the source from which TCR beta CDR3 regions were amplified. A first-round RT-PCR of the TCR CDR3 used the HTBI primer set. TCRdb re-derived calls from the multiplex PCR reads in MiXCR, one entry per CDR3 protein. The sample gives around 520,000 distinct CDR3 sequences, 14% of which show up once; over 11% is in the top ten. In regard to this clonotype: The limits of the CDR3 on the DNA are not certain, so only TCRdb's listed CDR3 is given.

The sequenced material came from blood. This TCR was sampled from a woman between 35 and 50 years old with Graves' hyperthyroidism.

The CDR3 sequence: CSSSDRGRETQYF. The chain is built from TRBV20-1 and TRBJ2-5; TRBD1, as called in the table, went unchecked against the DNA. Germline CDR1 and CDR2: DFQATT and SNEGSKA (reference sequence). The CDR3 extends over 13 residues, inclusive of both ends.